A selection of T cell receptor beta chains follows, all from one sample in a study of blood T cells in healthy people across ages. MiXCR was run by TCRdb on the 5' RACE reads, yielding one entry per CDR3 protein. The data contain 750,000 to 950,000 distinct CDR3 sequences, approximately 24% of them singletons. This same sample was also part of a study on T cells of mothers and their children.

Material: blood. The receptors shown here come from a boy younger than 18 in good health. Each CDR3 is given with its conserved first and last residue. The D gene is left open where the match is weak. Where a row states a size, it is once, few, many or the class of an expanded clone; other rows omit it.

d_call	v_call	j_call	clone_size	cdr3_aa	cdr3_nt
TRBD1	TRBV2	TRBJ2-7	few	CAGSRDSSYEQYF	TGTGCCGGCAGCAGGGACAGCTCCTACGAGCAGTACTTC
TRBD2	TRBV6-6	TRBJ2-5	.	CASTYGRRLAAETQYF	TGTGCCAGCACCTACGGACGGAGACTAGCGGCAGAGACCCAGTACTTC
.	TRBV20-1	TRBJ2-7	few	CSARSPGTPPYEQYF	TGCAGTGCTAGATCTCCCGGGACCCCGCCCTACGAGCAGTACTTC
TRBD1	TRBV5-1	TRBJ2-5	.	CASSRPGQGVKTQYF	TGCGCCAGCAGCCGACCCGGACAGGGTGTGAAGACCCAGTACTTC
.	TRBV4-1	TRBJ1-2	.	CASSQGPGVDYGYTF	TGCGCCAGCAGCCAAGGTCCAGGGGTGGACTATGGCTACACCTTC
.	TRBV5-1	TRBJ1-1	few	CASSLQKNTEAFF	TGCGCCAGCAGCCTACAAAAGAACACTGAAGCTTTCTTT
TRBD2	TRBV11-2	TRBJ2-3	few	CASSPRGIAGGSSDTQYF	TGTGCCAGCAGCCCCCGAGGCATAGCGGGGGGGTCTAGCGATACGCAGTATTTT
TRBD1	TRBV5-1	TRBJ1-4	.	CASSPGTGGHPTNEKLFF	TGCGCCAGCAGCCCCGGGACAGGAGGGCACCCAACTAATGAAAAACTGTTTTTT
.	TRBV5-1	TRBJ2-3	few	CANSLGGGTTDTQYF	TGCGCCAACAGCTTGGGCGGCGGAACCACAGATACGCAGTATTTT
TRBD1	TRBV9	TRBJ1-3	.	CASSGDRGYSNTIYF	TGTGCCAGCAGCGGGGACAGGGGGTACTCCAACACCATATATTTT
.	TRBV7-9	TRBJ2-5	few	CASSRSSFQETQYF	TGTGCCAGCAGCCGATCCAGCTTCCAAGAGACCCAGTACTTC
TRBD1	TRBV29-1	TRBJ2-1	.	CSVDPGGDYNEQFF	TGCAGCGTGGATCCAGGGGGTGATTACAATGAGCAGTTCTTC
TRBD1	TRBV7-3	TRBJ1-1	.	CASSRQGGVTTETFF	TGTGCCAGCAGCCGGCAGGGGGGGGTCACCACTGAAACTTTCTTT
TRBD1	TRBV12-3/TRBV12-4	TRBJ2-1	once	CASSSTGQGYNGQFF	TGTGCCAGCAGTTCCACGGGACAGGGCTACAATGGGCAGTTCTTC
TRBD1	TRBV29-1	TRBJ2-5	few	CSVTGTAYGQYF	TGCAGCGTTACCGGGACAGCCTACGGGCAGTACTTC
.	TRBV29-1	TRBJ1-4	few	CSVEALEGRDNEKLFF	TGCAGCGTTGAAGCCTTAGAAGGGCGGGATAATGAAAAACTGTTTTTT
.	TRBV7-6	TRBJ2-6	.	CASSRPGAGNSSGANVLTF	TGTGCCAGCAGCAGACCCGGAGCAGGAAATTCCTCTGGGGCCAACGTCCTGACTTTC
TRBD2	TRBV28	TRBJ2-7	.	CASSPLAGSGSYEQYF	TGTGCCAGCAGTCCTTTAGCGGGATCGGGAAGTTACGAGCAGTACTTC
.	TRBV4-2	TRBJ2-6	few	CASSQAGQNSGANVLTF	TGTGCCAGCAGCCAAGCCGGACAGAACTCTGGGGCCAACGTCCTGACTTTC
TRBD2	TRBV10-1	TRBJ2-1	.	CASSEPGTSGLHEQFF	TGCGCCAGCAGTGAACCCGGGACTAGCGGCCTACATGAGCAGTTCTTC
.	TRBV5-1	TRBJ1-4	few	CASSLGVFNEKLFF	TGCGCCAGCAGCTTGGGGGTCTTTAATGAAAAACTGTTTTTT
.	TRBV7-9	TRBJ2-5	.	CASSSRVGSQETQYF	TGTGCCAGCAGCTCCCGAGTGGGTAGCCAAGAGACCCAGTACTTC
TRBD1	TRBV15	TRBJ1-1	.	CATSTYRGGTEAFF	TGTGCCACCAGCACATACAGGGGAGGCACTGAAGCTTTCTTT
.	TRBV4-1	TRBJ1-6	few	CASSQDSIRQAEGSPLHF	TGCGCCAGCAGCCAAGATTCCATCAGACAGGCCGAGGGTTCGCCCCTCCACTTT
.	TRBV9	TRBJ2-2	few	CASSAYRVTNTGELFF	TGTGCCAGCAGCGCCTACAGGGTCACGAACACCGGGGAGCTGTTTTTT
TRBD1	TRBV10-3	TRBJ2-7	.	CAIRPGQGAYEQYF	TGTGCCATCAGACCGGGACAGGGGGCCTACGAGCAGTACTTC
TRBD1	TRBV3-1	TRBJ1-2	.	CASSPPTGLYGYTF	TGTGCCAGCAGCCCCCCGACAGGGCTCTATGGCTACACCTTC
TRBD1	TRBV11-2	TRBJ1-4	.	CASSLNRGSSTNEKLFF	TGTGCCAGCAGCTTAAACAGGGGAAGCTCAACTAATGAAAAACTGTTTTTT
TRBD2	TRBV4-2	TRBJ2-1	few	CASSQGLAGGLAYNEQFF	TGTGCCAGCAGCCAGGGACTAGCGGGGGGCCTTGCCTACAATGAGCAGTTCTTC
.	TRBV3-1	TRBJ2-5	few	CASSQRGIGETQYF	TGTGCCAGCAGCCAGCGAGGTATAGGGGAGACCCAGTACTTC
TRBD1	TRBV5-1	TRBJ2-6	few	CASTRADRVPSGANVLTF	TGCGCCAGCACCCGGGCCGACAGGGTTCCCTCTGGGGCCAACGTCCTGACTTTC
.	TRBV24-1	TRBJ2-3	few	CATSAGGSPSTDTQYF	TGTGCCACCAGTGCGGGCGGCTCTCCTAGCACAGATACGCAGTATTTT
.	TRBV6-1	TRBJ1-1	.	CASDDSTWGVNTEAFF	TGTGCCAGCGACGACTCCACTTGGGGTGTTAACACTGAAGCTTTCTTT